A selection of T cell receptor beta chains follows, all from one sample in a study of CD8+ T cells in alopecia areata. Generated by immunoSEQ multiplex PCR, the TCRdb table keeps only in-frame clones and is missing some. The sample has approximately 100,000 clones, around two fifths seen once. The sequenced sample was CD4+ T cells sorted from blood. These receptors all stem from a human donor with alopecia areata. The CDR3 runs from the conserved cysteine through the conserved F or W. The order of the fields is J gene, D gene, V gene, clone size, CDR3 DNA, CDR3 protein. The D gene is left open where the match is weak. Rows give clone size only sometimes, using once, few, many, or a class for an expanded clone.

j_call: TRBJ1-1; d_call: -; v_call: TRBV7-9; clone_size: few; cdr3_nt: TGTGCCAGCAGCTTTGTTTTCGGGGACGCTGAAGCTTTCTTT; cdr3_aa: CASSFVFGDAEAFF
j_call: TRBJ1-2; d_call: -; v_call: TRBV29-1; clone_size: -; cdr3_nt: TGCAGCGTTAGCTCGGGACATTCGCTCGATGGCTACACCTTC; cdr3_aa: CSVSSGHSLDGYTF
j_call: TRBJ2-5; d_call: -; v_call: TRBV4-1; clone_size: -; cdr3_nt: TGCGCCAGCAGCCAAGATTGGGGGAAAGAGACCCAGTACTTC; cdr3_aa: CASSQDWGKETQYF
j_call: TRBJ2-5; d_call: -; v_call: TRBV29-1; clone_size: -; cdr3_nt: TGCAGCGTTGACAGGGGGGGCTATGAGACCCAGTACTTC; cdr3_aa: CSVDRGGYETQYF
j_call: TRBJ1-2; d_call: -; v_call: TRBV29-1; clone_size: few; cdr3_nt: TGCAGCGTCATGGGGGCGCCAGCCGGCCGCCGGGACTATGGCTACACCTTC; cdr3_aa: CSVMGAPAGRRDYGYTF
j_call: TRBJ1-3; d_call: TRBD1; v_call: TRBV4-1; clone_size: -; cdr3_nt: TGCGCCAGCAGCCGAGGACAGGGTTACGGAAACACCATATATTTT; cdr3_aa: CASSRGQGYGNTIYF
j_call: TRBJ1-5; d_call: -; v_call: TRBV7-9; clone_size: -; cdr3_nt: TGTGCCAGCAGCTTAGGGGGTCTCAATCAGCCCCAGCATTTT; cdr3_aa: CASSLGGLNQPQHF
j_call: TRBJ1-2; d_call: TRBD1; v_call: TRBV29-1; clone_size: -; cdr3_nt: TGCAGCGTCGAAACAGGGGGCTTTGGCTACACCTTC; cdr3_aa: CSVETGGFGYTF
j_call: TRBJ2-5; d_call: -; v_call: TRBV4-1; clone_size: -; cdr3_nt: TGCGCCAGCAGCCAAGCGTGGGATACGGCAGGGGAGACCCAGTACTTC; cdr3_aa: CASSQAWDTAGETQYF
j_call: TRBJ2-5; d_call: -; v_call: TRBV7-9; clone_size: -; cdr3_nt: TGTGCCAGCAGCTCGCCCCGAGGGGGGGAGACCCAGTACTTC; cdr3_aa: CASSSPRGGETQYF
j_call: TRBJ1-1; d_call: -; v_call: TRBV2; clone_size: -; cdr3_nt: TGTGCCAGCAGAGGACAGATTGAAGCTTTCTTT; cdr3_aa: CASRGQIEAFF
j_call: TRBJ2-7; d_call: -; v_call: TRBV6-5; clone_size: -; cdr3_nt: TGTGCCAGCAGTGGGCCCGGGGGAGCCTACGAGCAGTACTTC; cdr3_aa: CASSGPGGAYEQYF
j_call: TRBJ2-1; d_call: -; v_call: TRBV29-1; clone_size: -; cdr3_nt: TGCAGCGTTGAATCCGGGACAACAAATGAGCAGTTCTTC; cdr3_aa: CSVESGTTNEQFF
j_call: TRBJ2-5; d_call: -; v_call: TRBV29-1; clone_size: -; cdr3_nt: TGCAGCGCCGAGAGGGTGTTGGAGACCCAGTACTTC; cdr3_aa: CSAERVLETQYF
j_call: TRBJ2-1; d_call: -; v_call: TRBV7-9; clone_size: few; cdr3_nt: TGTGCCAGCAGTCCACCCGAGGATGAGCAGTTCTTC; cdr3_aa: CASSPPEDEQFF
j_call: TRBJ2-3; d_call: TRBD2; v_call: TRBV29-1; clone_size: few; cdr3_nt: TGCAGCGCAGGGACTAGCGGGAGTTCAGATACGCAGTATTTT; cdr3_aa: CSAGTSGSSDTQYF
j_call: TRBJ2-7; d_call: -; v_call: TRBV30; clone_size: -; cdr3_nt: TGTGCCTGGAGTGTATACCGCTACGAGCAGTACTTC; cdr3_aa: CAWSVYRYEQYF
j_call: TRBJ1-1; d_call: -; v_call: TRBV29-1; clone_size: -; cdr3_nt: TGCAGCGTTGAAGATCTGACGGGGGGAGCTTTCTTT; cdr3_aa: CSVEDLTGGAFF
j_call: TRBJ1-1; d_call: -; v_call: TRBV30; clone_size: once; cdr3_nt: TGTGCCTGGAATGTTTTTTGGAACACTGAAGCTTTCTTT; cdr3_aa: CAWNVFWNTEAFF
j_call: TRBJ1-1; d_call: -; v_call: TRBV29-1; clone_size: -; cdr3_nt: TGCAGCGTTGCTTCCAACACTGAAGCTTTCTTT; cdr3_aa: CSVASNTEAFF
j_call: TRBJ2-5; d_call: TRBD1; v_call: TRBV28; clone_size: -; cdr3_nt: TGTGCCAGCGGCATCGACAGGGGAGGACAAGAGACCCAGTACTTC; cdr3_aa: CASGIDRGGQETQYF
j_call: TRBJ2-2; d_call: -; v_call: TRBV7-3; clone_size: -; cdr3_nt: TGTGCCAGCAGTTTGTCCACCGGGGAGCTGTTTTTT; cdr3_aa: CASSLSTGELFF
j_call: TRBJ1-3; d_call: -; v_call: TRBV30; clone_size: -; cdr3_nt: TGTGCCTGGAGTGACGACGCGGGAAACACCATATATTTT; cdr3_aa: CAWSDDAGNTIYF
j_call: TRBJ1-4; d_call: -; v_call: TRBV29-1; clone_size: -; cdr3_nt: TGCAGCGTTGGAGGACAGCCTAATGAAAAACTGTTTTTT; cdr3_aa: CSVGGQPNEKLFF
j_call: TRBJ1-1; d_call: -; v_call: TRBV30; clone_size: -; cdr3_nt: TGTGCCTGGAGTTTTTGGCGAGAGGGTGAAGCTTTCTTT; cdr3_aa: CAWSFWREGEAFF
j_call: TRBJ2-2; d_call: -; v_call: TRBV29-1; clone_size: -; cdr3_nt: TGCAGCGTTAAGACATCCGCGAACACCGGGGAGCTGTTTTTT; cdr3_aa: CSVKTSANTGELFF
j_call: TRBJ2-3; d_call: -; v_call: TRBV29-1; clone_size: -; cdr3_nt: TGCAGCGTCACATACCAGGGACTGACGGCGGATTTT; cdr3_aa: CSVTYQGLTADF
j_call: TRBJ2-5; d_call: -; v_call: TRBV7-2; clone_size: few; cdr3_nt: TGTGCCAGCAGCTTTTCCTTAGAGACCCAGTACTTC; cdr3_aa: CASSFSLETQYF
j_call: TRBJ1-1; d_call: -; v_call: TRBV2; clone_size: -; cdr3_nt: TGTGCCAGCAACCGGCGTGCCACTGAAGCTTTCTTT; cdr3_aa: CASNRRATEAFF
j_call: TRBJ2-5; d_call: TRBD2; v_call: TRBV7-2; clone_size: -; cdr3_nt: TGTGCCAGCAGCCTGCCCGGGACTAGCGGAGAGACCCAGTACTTC; cdr3_aa: CASSLPGTSGETQYF
j_call: TRBJ1-5; d_call: -; v_call: TRBV18; clone_size: many; cdr3_nt: TGTGCCAGCTCACGGCGTGGTGGCGGGGTCGGTCTTCAGCCCCAGCATTTT; cdr3_aa: CASSRRGGGVGLQPQHF
j_call: TRBJ2-7; d_call: -; v_call: TRBV5-1; clone_size: -; cdr3_nt: TGCGCCAGCAGCAGACAGCCCTACGAGCAGTACTTC; cdr3_aa: CASSRQPYEQYF
j_call: TRBJ2-5; d_call: -; v_call: TRBV4-1; clone_size: -; cdr3_nt: TGCGCCAGCAGCCGATACCAGGTTTCGGAGACCCAGTACTTC; cdr3_aa: CASSRYQVSETQYF
j_call: TRBJ2-2; d_call: -; v_call: TRBV5-1; clone_size: -; cdr3_nt: TGCGCCAGCAGCTTGGCACTCTTGGGCCGGGCGCGGACCGGGGAGCTGTTTTTT; cdr3_aa: CASSLALLGRARTGELFF
j_call: TRBJ2-3; d_call: -; v_call: TRBV29-1; clone_size: few; cdr3_nt: TGCAGCGTTGCCCGCCTCGGGGATACGCAGTATTTT; cdr3_aa: CSVARLGDTQYF
j_call: TRBJ2-5; d_call: -; v_call: TRBV4-1; clone_size: -; cdr3_nt: TGCGCCAGCAGCCAGAGGCTGGGAGAGACCCAGTACTTC; cdr3_aa: CASSQRLGETQYF
j_call: TRBJ2-3; d_call: -; v_call: TRBV10-3; clone_size: -; cdr3_nt: TGTGCCATCAGTGAAGGGGACCTAAAGCGAGATACGCAGTATTTT; cdr3_aa: CAISEGDLKRDTQYF
j_call: TRBJ2-3; d_call: TRBD1; v_call: TRBV29-1; clone_size: few; cdr3_nt: TGCAGCGTCGGGACAGCTCCCCGGGATACGCAGTATTTT; cdr3_aa: CSVGTAPRDTQYF
j_call: TRBJ2-1; d_call: -; v_call: TRBV21-1; clone_size: -; cdr3_nt: TGTGCCAGCGAGGGAGTTCAAAATGAGCAGTTCTTC; cdr3_aa: CASEGVQNEQFF
j_call: TRBJ2-7; d_call: -; v_call: TRBV29-1; clone_size: -; cdr3_nt: TGCAGCGTTGAAGAAGAGGGAACTTCATACGAGCAGTACTTC; cdr3_aa: CSVEEEGTSYEQYF
j_call: TRBJ1-5; d_call: -; v_call: TRBV7-4; clone_size: -; cdr3_nt: TGTGCCAGCGACTCCCCAGGGGCGAGGGGCAATCAGCCCCAGCATTTT; cdr3_aa: CASDSPGARGNQPQHF
j_call: TRBJ1-5; d_call: -; v_call: TRBV28; clone_size: -; cdr3_nt: TGTGCCAGCAGTTCACTCCTGGGGGGGATGAATCAGCCCCAGCATTTT; cdr3_aa: CASSSLLGGMNQPQHF
j_call: TRBJ2-2; d_call: -; v_call: TRBV29-1; clone_size: few; cdr3_nt: TGCAGCGTTGGAGGGGTAGGCACCGGGGAGCTGTTTTTT; cdr3_aa: CSVGGVGTGELFF
j_call: TRBJ2-3; d_call: -; v_call: TRBV29-1; clone_size: -; cdr3_nt: TGCAGCGTTGGTTATGTGGGGGAAAGCACAGATACGCAGTATTTT; cdr3_aa: CSVGYVGESTDTQYF
j_call: TRBJ1-6; d_call: -; v_call: TRBV2; clone_size: -; cdr3_nt: TGTGCCACCCACCCGCGCAGGGGACATTCACCCCTCCACTTT; cdr3_aa: CATHPRRGHSPLHF
j_call: TRBJ2-1; d_call: -; v_call: TRBV30; clone_size: -; cdr3_nt: TGTGCCTGGAGTGCGAACAGCAATGAGCAGTTCTTC; cdr3_aa: CAWSANSNEQFF
j_call: TRBJ2-1; d_call: TRBD2; v_call: TRBV29-1; clone_size: few; cdr3_nt: TGCAGCGTTGCCCGACTAGCGGACGACAATGAGCAGTTCTTC; cdr3_aa: CSVARLADDNEQFF
j_call: TRBJ1-5; d_call: -; v_call: TRBV30; clone_size: -; cdr3_nt: TGTGCCTGGAGTCTTATGGGATATAATCAGCCCCAGCATTTT; cdr3_aa: CAWSLMGYNQPQHF
j_call: TRBJ1-5; d_call: -; v_call: TRBV28; clone_size: few; cdr3_nt: TGTGCCAGCAGATCGTCTTGGAATCAGCCCCAGCATTTT; cdr3_aa: CASRSSWNQPQHF